The 13 T cell receptor beta chains below come from one sample, sequenced in a study of blood T cell repertoires in COVID-19. Profiled with immunoSEQ multiplex PCR; TCRdb holds only in-frame clones, not every one. The sample records approximately 72,000 clones, about 90% being singletons. The specimen sequenced was peripheral blood. These receptors originate from a man in his fifties or sixties with acute or convalescent COVID-19.

This sequence joins TRBV2 and TRBJ1-1; 7 nucleotides line up with TRBD1. Germline CDR1 and CDR2: SNHLY and FYNNEI. Trimming removed 7 bases from V and 4 bases from J; junction bases left unmatched: 6. This CDR3 spans 13 amino acids. CDR3 sequence reads: CASTKAGGTEAFF. DNA for the CDR3: TGTGCCAGCACTAAGGCAGGGGGCACTGAAGCTTTCTTT.

This clone was counted between two and nine times. This chain uses TRBV30 with TRBJ1-1; D gene uncertain. Trimming took off 0 bases at V and 2 bases at J, with 7 bases between the two ends. Germline CDR1 reads GTSNPN; CDR2 reads SVGIG (reference sequence). CDR3 length equals 13 residues. This CDR3 is CAWSVHINTEAFF. For the CDR3, the DNA is TGTGCCTGGAGTGTTCACATTAACACTGAAGCTTTCTTT.

The rearrangement uses TRBV11-2 and TRBJ2-7; the D is unclear. The length of the CDR3 is 12 residues. Germline assignment: CDR1 SGHAT and CDR2 FQNNGV. The germline V and J ends were trimmed by 2 bases and 2 bases, with 4 bases remaining between them. The CDR3 sequence: CASSLITYEQYF. The CDR3, as DNA: TGTGCCAGCAGCTTAATCACCTACGAGCAGTACTTC.

This clone has only a few counts. The CDR3 DNA reads TGTGCCAGCAGCAGGACAGCCTCCCTCCACTTT. This translates into CASSRTASLHF. The rearrangement links TRBV7-2 to TRBJ1-6; perhaps TRBD1 as D (6 bases). Germline V gives CDR1 SGHTA, CDR2 FQGNSA. The CDR3 extends over 11 amino acids. Trimming took 5 bases from V and 14 from J, leaving 10 bases between them.

J is TRBJ1-3 and V is TRBV9; possibly TRBD1 for D (6 bases). The CDR3 is 14 residues long. V was cut by 0 bases and J by 3 bases, with 7 bases left in between. From germline, CDR1 is SGDLS and CDR2 YYNGEE. The CDR3 loop is CASSVAGDGNTIYF. In nucleotides, the CDR3 is TGTGCCAGCAGCGTAGCAGGGGATGGAAACACCATATATTTT.

This rearrangement joins TRBV13 to TRBJ2-7; TRBD2 agrees at 8 bases. The CDR3 sequence is 14 residues long. V lost 0 bases and J lost 3; bases outside the gene matches: 1. From germline, CDR1 is PRHDT and CDR2 FYEKMQ (reference sequence). Here the CDR3 DNA reads TGTGCCAGCAGCTTAGGCACTAGCGGCTACGAGCAGTACTTC. This codes for CASSLGTSGYEQYF.

The chain links TRBV10-3 to TRBJ1-1; D unresolved. V lost 0 bases and J 0 bases, leaving 14 bases between the germline ends. The CDR3 extends over 17 amino acids. Germline assignment: CDR1 ENHRY and CDR2 SYGVKD. The CDR3 loop is CAISESVKTGLNTEAFF. DNA of the CDR3: TGTGCCATCAGTGAGTCGGTGAAGACTGGGTTGAACACTGAAGCTTTCTTT.

The chain couples TRBV21-1 to TRBJ2-7; the D segment call TRBD1 is taken from the table without a DNA check. TRBV21-1 is classified as a pseudogene. The CDR3 spans 17 residues. CDR3 nucleotides: TGTGCCAGCAGCAAATTCTTCCGGGACAGGGGCTCCTACGAGCAGTACTTC. Residues: CASSKFFRDRGSYEQYF.

The genes are TRBV7-8 and TRBJ2-1, with TRBD1 as a possible D gene (6 bases). The CDR3 is 19 residues long. The V and J ends lost 7 bases and 3 bases respectively, with 28 bases between them. Germline V gene lookup returns CDR1 SGHVS and CDR2 FQNEAQ. CDR3 DNA: TGTGCCAGCAACCATAGGGCAGATGATAGGGGGTCCGTCTACAATGAGCAGTTCTTC. Translation gives CASNHRADDRGSVYNEQFF.

The chain uses TRBV5-4 and TRBJ2-6, with 15 bases identical to TRBD2. This CDR3 is 18 amino acids long. Germline trimming cut 4 bases from V and 1 base from J; bases unmatched to any gene: 3. The germline gives CDR1 SGHNT, CDR2 YYREEE (reference sequence). DNA of the CDR3: TGTGCCAGCAGCAGGACTAGCGGGGGGGTTTCTGGGGCCAACGTCCTGACTTTC. This encodes CASSRTSGGVSGANVLTF.

The rearrangement joins TRBV27 to TRBJ1-5; no firm D call. This CDR3 has 13 residues. Germline V gene sequence: CDR1 MNHEY, CDR2 SMNVEV (reference sequence). The V and J ends lost 8 bases and 3 bases respectively, with 11 bases between them. CDR3 residues: CASSATVNQPQHF. The CDR3 nucleotides are TGTGCCAGCTCTGCTACGGTCAATCAGCCCCAGCATTTT.

The chain is built from TRBV7-9 and TRBJ2-6; TRBD1 aligns across 7 bases. The germline V gene has CDR1 SEHNR and CDR2 FQNEAQ (reference sequence). The V gene end was trimmed by 5 bases and the J gene end by 0 bases; junction bases not matched to a gene: 13. This CDR3 has 19 amino acids. Written as DNA, the CDR3 is TGTGCCAGCAGCCCGCTGACAGGGACCCTGGGCTCTGGGGCCAACGTCCTGACTTTC. Its translation: CASSPLTGTLGSGANVLTF.

V is TRBV9 and J is TRBJ2-2; 9 nucleotides line up with TRBD2. The germline gives CDR1 SGDLS, CDR2 YYNGEE. This CDR3 region has 16 residues. The V and J ends lost 0 bases and 5 bases, in that order; junction bases with no gene match: 5. CDR3 loop: CASSVAWLAGTGELFF. CDR3 coding DNA: TGTGCCAGCAGCGTAGCTTGGCTAGCGGGGACCGGGGAGCTGTTTTTT.